The following is a TCR beta chain sequence with its context. The antigen remains undetermined. Researchers ran the PCR with 60 Vbeta and 13 Jbeta primers. Generated by immunoSEQ multiplex PCR, the TCRdb table keeps only in-frame clones and is missing some. This sample has approximately 120,000 clones; less than 85% occur once, and the top ten carry 15% to 20%. This entry comes from a study of cytomegalovirus exposure and HLA in healthy donors. Findings of the study overall: Prediction of most subjects' HLA-A and HLA-B alleles by TCR beta sequences was reportedly accurate. It was reported that the classifier diagnosed cytomegalovirus status with high specificity and sensitivity in both the original and validation cohorts.

CDR1 and CDR2 (germline): ENHRY, SYGVKD. This CDR3 spans 15 amino acids. J lost 4 bases, V lost 6 bases, and 6 bases had no gene match. The sample taken for sequencing was PBMCs. This rearrangement joins TRBV10-3 to TRBJ2-3; 11 bases match TRBD2. This TCR derives from a man younger than 30 in good health and CMV-seropositive. CDR3 coding DNA: TGTGCCATCAGCGTACTAGCGGGGGAAGCAGATACGCAGTATTTT. Its translation: CAISVLAGEADTQYF.